What follows are 15 T cell receptor beta chains derived from one specimen sequenced in a study of blood T cell repertoires in COVID-19. The protocol was immunoSEQ multiplex PCR, while the TCRdb copy is restricted to in-frame clones and leaves out a portion. Of a few hundred thousand clones in the sample, about four fifths were seen once. Sequences were obtained from peripheral blood. The receptor set was obtained from a man under 40 who had recovered from COVID-19.

The J gene is TRBJ2-1, the V gene TRBV7-9; TRBD1 agrees at 9 bases. CDR3 length equals 13 residues. J gave up 9 bases and V 8 bases, and 8 bases lay outside the gene matches. Germline CDR1 reads SEHNR; CDR2 reads FQNEAQ (reference sequence). CDR3 sequence: CASLPGTGREQFF. The CDR3 nucleotides are TGTGCCAGCTTGCCGGGGACAGGGCGTGAGCAGTTCTTC.

The chain joins TRBV5-6 to TRBJ2-5, with D hard to call. The V end was cut by 0 bases, the J end by 9 bases, with 6 bases between. Germline loops: CDR1 SGHDT, CDR2 YYEEEE. The CDR3 loop spans 11 amino acids. CDR3 sequence (DNA): TGTGCCAGCAGCTTGGCCGCGTCCCAGTACTTC. Translated, it gives CASSLAASQYF.

The rearrangement links TRBV28 to TRBJ1-6; D gene unclear. This CDR3 is 16 amino acids long. Germline V gives CDR1 MDHEN, CDR2 SYDVKM. V was trimmed by 4 bases and J by 0 bases, leaving 10 bases between them. CDR3 in amino acids: CASSSEISSYNSPLHF. The CDR3 coding sequence is TGTGCCAGCAGTTCCGAGATAAGCTCCTATAATTCACCCCTCCACTTT.

The CDR3 sequence: CASSMLQYGYTF. CDR3 nucleotide sequence: TGTGCCAGTAGTATGTTACAGTATGGCTACACCTTC. J is TRBJ1-2 and V is TRBV19; D unclear. V gave up 3 bases and J gave up 5 bases, with 7 bases separating them. Germline CDR1 and CDR2: LNHDA and SQIVND (reference sequence). This CDR3 region has 12 residues.

The chain has TRBV18 and TRBJ2-2, with unresolved D. The V end lost 2 bases, the J end lost 7 bases, and 11 bases lay between the germline ends. The CDR3 runs 14 residues. Germline lookup yields CDR1 KGHSH and CDR2 LQKENI. CDR3 nucleotides: TGTGCCAGCTCACCAAAGAATGGCGGCGGGGAGCTGTTTTTT. Protein sequence: CASSPKNGGGELFF.

The chain employs TRBV11-2 and TRBJ1-1; D not resolved. Per germline, CDR1 SGHAT and CDR2 FQNNGV. V lost 5 bases to trimming and J lost 0 bases, with 13 bases between them. This CDR3 spans 15 amino acids. This chain's CDR3 is CASSPRGALNTEAFF. CDR3 DNA sequence: TGTGCCAGCAGCCCCCGAGGAGCACTGAACACTGAAGCTTTCTTT.

The V and J genes are TRBV6-5 and TRBJ1-4; D not certain. From germline, CDR1 is MNHEY and CDR2 SVGAGI. V shed 6 bases and J shed 3 bases, with 11 bases lying between them. The CDR3 runs to 14 residues. CDR3 residues: CASRLGGPNEKLFF. In DNA, the CDR3 is TGTGCCAGCAGGTTGGGAGGCCCTAATGAAAAACTGTTTTTT.

The genes are TRBV12-3 or TRBV12-4 and TRBJ1-4; D remains unclear. The CDR3 extends over 12 amino acids. Deletions cut 1 base from V and 14 bases from J, with 11 bases between. The DNA of the CDR3 is TGTGCCAGCAGTTTAGAAGGCACGCGGCTGTTTTTT. It is translated as CASSLEGTRLFF.

The rearrangement uses TRBV19 and TRBJ1-5; TRBD1 is a possible D gene (6 bases). Germline V lookup: CDR1 LNHDA, CDR2 SQIVND (reference sequence). V lost 7 bases and J 5 bases, leaving 15 bases between the germline ends. The CDR3 sequence is 14 residues long. The CDR3 spells CASTGRGKDQPQHF. The CDR3 DNA sequence: TGTGCCAGTACCGGCAGGGGTAAGGATCAGCCCCAGCATTTT.

This clone was observed once. The rearrangement joins TRBV19 to TRBJ2-1; 11 bases align to TRBD2. The V gene end was trimmed by 4 bases and the J gene end by 6 bases; junction bases not matched to a gene: 11. The CDR3 contains 17 residues. Germline V gives CDR1 LNHDA, CDR2 SQIVND (reference sequence). Here the CDR3 reads CASSTTSGLAGGNEQFF. The CDR3 DNA reads as TGTGCCAGTAGTACTACCTCCGGACTAGCGGGTGGCAATGAGCAGTTCTTC.

The chain links TRBV24-1 to TRBJ2-1; 8 bases are shared with TRBD2. V lost 4 bases to trimming and J lost 0 bases; unmatched junction nucleotides: 4. Germline V lookup: CDR1 KGHDR, CDR2 SFDVKD. The CDR3 spans 16 residues. This CDR3 is CATSDGGGSSYNEQFF. CDR3 nucleotides: TGTGCCACCAGTGACGGCGGGGGGTCCTCCTACAATGAGCAGTTCTTC.

V is TRBV7-2 and J is TRBJ1-2; D may be TRBD1 (5 bases). Trimming cost V 4 bases and J 7 bases, with 19 bases left between them. Germline V gene lookup returns CDR1 SGHTA and CDR2 FQGNSA. The CDR3 is made up of 15 amino acids. CDR3 in DNA: TGTGCCAGCAGCTATTCCTATACAGGTGGCCTTGGCTACACCTTC. Translation gives CASSYSYTGGLGYTF.

This chain links TRBV12-5 with TRBJ2-1; the match to TRBD1 covers 9 bases. The junction had 5 bases not matched to a gene; V was cut back by 3 bases and J by 8 bases. Germline CDR1 is LGHNT and CDR2 is FRNRAP. The CDR3 is 14 amino acids. The CDR3 DNA is TGTGCTAGTGGTTTCGGGACAGGGTATGATGAGCAGTTCTTC. Its translation is CASGFGTGYDEQFF.

The V gene is TRBV6-5, the J gene TRBJ1-2, with 9 bases lining up with TRBD1. The V gene's germline CDR1 is MNHEY and CDR2 SVGAGI. The CDR3 is 14 residues long. The trim removed 5 bases at V and 4 bases at J, leaving 5 bases unmatched. As DNA, the CDR3 is TGTGCCAGCAGTCCGACAGGGGGGTTCTATGGCTACACCTTC. Translated: CASSPTGGFYGYTF.

This chain joins TRBV2 and TRBJ1-4, with 7 nucleotides matching TRBD1. Germline CDR1 is SNHLY and CDR2 is FYNNEI. The ends lost 8 bases at V and 8 bases at J; junction bases unmatched: 11. This CDR3 is built from 14 residues. CDR3 residues: CASGPTGVGEKLFF. The DNA of the CDR3 is TGTGCCAGCGGACCCACAGGGGTGGGGGAAAAACTGTTTTTT.